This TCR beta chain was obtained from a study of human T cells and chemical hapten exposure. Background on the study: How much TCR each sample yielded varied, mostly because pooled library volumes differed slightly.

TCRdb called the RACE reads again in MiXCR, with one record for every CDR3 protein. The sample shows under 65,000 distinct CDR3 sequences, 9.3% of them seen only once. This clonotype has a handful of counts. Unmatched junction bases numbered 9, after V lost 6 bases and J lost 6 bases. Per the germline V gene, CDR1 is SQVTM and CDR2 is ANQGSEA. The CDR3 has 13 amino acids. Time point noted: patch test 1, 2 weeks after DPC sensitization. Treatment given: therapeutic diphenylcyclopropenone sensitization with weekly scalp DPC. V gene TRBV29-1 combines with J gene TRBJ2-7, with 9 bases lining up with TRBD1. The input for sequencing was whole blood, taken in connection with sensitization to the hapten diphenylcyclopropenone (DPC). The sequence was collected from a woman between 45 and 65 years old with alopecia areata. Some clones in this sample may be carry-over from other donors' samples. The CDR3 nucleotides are TGCAGCGTCAAACAGGGGGCCGCCTTCGAGCAGTACTTC. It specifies CSVKQGAAFEQYF.